This entry lists 7 T cell receptor beta chains sequenced from one sample in a study of CD8 T cells in ankylosing spondylitis. One entry per CDR3 protein, called by TCRdb with MiXCR from the 5' RACE reads. The sample yields around 770,000 distinct CDR3 sequences, over 15% seen once. Study outcomes and limitations: A motif in TCR beta, a set of about eight highly homologous variants, appeared characteristic of ankylosing spondylitis blood.

For these receptors, no antigen is known. The specimen sequenced was blood, either unsorted or a sorted T cell fraction (not recorded which). Every receptor here comes from a male donor with ankylosing spondylitis.

The chain employs TRBV29-1 and TRBJ1-1, with 7 bases lining up with TRBD1. Germline V gene data show CDR1 as SQVTM and CDR2 as ANQGSEA. The J segment lost 4 bases and the V segment lost 6 bases, leaving 11 bases of the junction unmatched. This CDR3 has 14 residues. The CDR3 sequence: CSVIHRGRGTEAFF. Here the CDR3 DNA reads TGCAGCGTCATCCACAGGGGAAGGGGCACTGAAGCTTTCTTT.

This clonotype was picked up one time. The rearrangement links TRBV12-3 or TRBV12-4 to TRBJ1-5; 10 nucleotides match TRBD1. The CDR3 is made up of 15 amino acids. Trimming took 6 bases from V and 7 from J; bases not matched to a gene: 9. This CDR3 is CASRPGTGAGQPQHF. The CDR3 DNA reads as TGTGCCAGCAGACCCGGGACAGGGGCAGGGCAGCCCCAGCATTTT.

The rearrangement links TRBV28 to TRBJ1-1; D is uncertain. From germline, CDR1 is MDHEN and CDR2 SYDVKM. Trimming shortened V by 5 bases and J by 4 bases, and 20 bases separated the two germline ends. This CDR3 contains 16 residues. CDR3 loop: CASSPRLFGRATEAFF. In nucleotides, the CDR3 is TGTGCCAGCAGTCCTCGCCTGTTTGGAAGGGCCACTGAAGCTTTCTTT.

This clonotype was observed a handful of times. V is TRBV29-1 and J is TRBJ1-2; TRBD1 matches at 7 bases. The CDR3 has 13 residues. Trimming removed 4 bases from V and 4 bases from J; junction bases left unmatched: 6. In germline, CDR1 is SQVTM, CDR2 ANQGSEA. The DNA for the CDR3 is TGCAGCGTTGCGGGGGACAGCACCTATGGCTACACCTTC. It specifies CSVAGDSTYGYTF.

The chain has TRBV7-9 and TRBJ2-1; tentatively, D is TRBD1 (6 bases). The V gene's germline CDR1 is SEHNR and CDR2 FQNEAQ (reference sequence). The CDR3 contains 15 residues. V lost 5 bases and J 2 bases, leaving 13 bases between the germline ends. Here the CDR3 reads CASSPGSGAYNEQFF. The CDR3 DNA is TGTGCCAGCAGCCCTGGGTCAGGGGCCTACAATGAGCAGTTCTTC.

V and J are TRBV5-1 and TRBJ1-1, with 8 bases aligning to TRBD1. CDR1 is SGHRS and CDR2 is YFSETQ in the germline V gene. The CDR3 is 13 amino acids. With 3 bases clipped from V and 6 bases from J, the junction kept 4 bases outside the gene matches. CDR3 DNA: TGCGCCAGCAGCTACCAGGGGGCCTCTGAAGCTTTCTTT. Translation: CASSYQGASEAFF.

The chain joins TRBV30 to TRBJ2-6; no reliable D call. Trimming took 4 bases from V and 1 from J, leaving 5 bases between them. The V gene's germline CDR1 is GTSNPN and CDR2 SVGIG (reference sequence). This CDR3 spans 13 amino acids. The CDR3, as DNA: TGTGCCTGGACCCGATCTGGGGCCAACGTCCTGACTTTC. This codes for CAWTRSGANVLTF.